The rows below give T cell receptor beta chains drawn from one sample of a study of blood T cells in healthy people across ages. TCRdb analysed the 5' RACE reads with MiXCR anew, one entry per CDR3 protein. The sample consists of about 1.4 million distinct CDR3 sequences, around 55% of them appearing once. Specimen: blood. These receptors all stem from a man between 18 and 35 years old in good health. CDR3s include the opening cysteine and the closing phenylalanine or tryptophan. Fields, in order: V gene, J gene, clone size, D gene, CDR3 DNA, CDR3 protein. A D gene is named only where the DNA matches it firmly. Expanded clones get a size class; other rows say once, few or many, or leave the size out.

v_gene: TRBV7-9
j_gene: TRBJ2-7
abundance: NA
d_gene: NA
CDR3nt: TGTGCCAGCATTAGGCCGGGTCTCTACGAGCAGTACTTC
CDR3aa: CASIRPGLYEQYF

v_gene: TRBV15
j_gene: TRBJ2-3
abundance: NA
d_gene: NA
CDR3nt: TGTGCCACCAGCGTCCATGGTAGGGCGGGCACAGATACGCAGTATTTT
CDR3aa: CATSVHGRAGTDTQYF

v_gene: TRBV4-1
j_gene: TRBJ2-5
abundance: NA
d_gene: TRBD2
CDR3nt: TGCGCCAGCGCGAGAAGTAGCGGGGACCAAGAGACCCAGTACTTC
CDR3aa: CASARSSGDQETQYF

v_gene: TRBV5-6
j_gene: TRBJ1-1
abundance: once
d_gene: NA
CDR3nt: TGTGCCAGCAGCTTGGTCCGGGGTGGCACTGAAGCTTTCTTT
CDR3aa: CASSLVRGGTEAFF

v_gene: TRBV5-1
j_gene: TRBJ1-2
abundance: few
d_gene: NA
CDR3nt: TGCGCCAGCAGCCTCGGCCCCAGGGATCTCTATGGCTACACCTTC
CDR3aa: CASSLGPRDLYGYTF

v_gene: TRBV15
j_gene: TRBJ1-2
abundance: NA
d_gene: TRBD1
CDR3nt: TGTGCCACCAGCAGATCACAGGGGCCCTCTAACTATGGCTACACCTTC
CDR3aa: CATSRSQGPSNYGYTF

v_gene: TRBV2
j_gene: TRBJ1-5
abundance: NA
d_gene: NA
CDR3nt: TGTGCCAGCAGTGTAGGGGCAGTCAATCAGCCCCAGCATTTT
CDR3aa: CASSVGAVNQPQHF

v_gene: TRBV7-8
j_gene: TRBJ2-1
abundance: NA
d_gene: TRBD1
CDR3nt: TGTGCCAGCAGCTTAGCGCAACAGGGGGGCAATGAGCAGTTCTTC
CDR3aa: CASSLAQQGGNEQFF

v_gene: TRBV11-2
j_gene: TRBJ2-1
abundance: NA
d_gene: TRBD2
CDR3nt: TGTGCCAGCAGCTTAGTAGGGCGAGCGGGGGGAACCTACAATGAGCAGTTCTTC
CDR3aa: CASSLVGRAGGTYNEQFF

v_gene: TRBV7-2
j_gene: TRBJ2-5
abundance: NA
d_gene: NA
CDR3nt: TGTGCCAGCAGCTCGATCGGGGTCGGGGAGACCCAGTACTTC
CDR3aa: CASSSIGVGETQYF

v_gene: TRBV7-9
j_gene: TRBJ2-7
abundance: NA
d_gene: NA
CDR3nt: TGTGCCAGCAGCTTAGTCGGGGCAGCCCCTTCCTACGAGCAGTACTTC
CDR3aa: CASSLVGAAPSYEQYF

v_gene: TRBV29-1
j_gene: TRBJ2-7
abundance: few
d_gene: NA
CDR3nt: TGCAGCGCGCGGGCTTCGAGCTCCTACGAGCAGTACTTC
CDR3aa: CSARASSSYEQYF

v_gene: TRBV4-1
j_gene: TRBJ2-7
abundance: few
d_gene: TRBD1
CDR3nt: TGCGCCAGCAGCCCCGAACAGGGACAGCCCTACGAGCAGTACTTC
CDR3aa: CASSPEQGQPYEQYF

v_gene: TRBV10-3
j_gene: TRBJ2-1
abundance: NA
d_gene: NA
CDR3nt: TGTGCCATCAACTTTTCTCTACAGGGAAAGAATGAGCAGTTCTTC
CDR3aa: CAINFSLQGKNEQFF

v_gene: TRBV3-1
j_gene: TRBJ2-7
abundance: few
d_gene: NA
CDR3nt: TGTGCCAGCAGCCAAGAGACAGTCGGGCTTTCCTACGAGCAGTACTTC
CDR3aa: CASSQETVGLSYEQYF

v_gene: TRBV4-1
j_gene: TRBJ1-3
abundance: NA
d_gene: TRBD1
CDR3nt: TGCGCCAGCAGCCTAACCCGGGACAGAAGAATCTCTGGAAACACCATATATTTT
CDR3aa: CASSLTRDRRISGNTIYF

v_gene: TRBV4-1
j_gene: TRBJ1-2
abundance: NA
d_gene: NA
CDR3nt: TGCGCCAGCAGCCAAGTGGTCGCAGGGGATGGCTACACCTTC
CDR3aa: CASSQVVAGDGYTF

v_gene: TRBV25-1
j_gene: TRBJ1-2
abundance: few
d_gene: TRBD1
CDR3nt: TGTGCCAGCAGTTTACAGGGGGCAGTTGGCTACACCTTC
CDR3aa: CASSLQGAVGYTF

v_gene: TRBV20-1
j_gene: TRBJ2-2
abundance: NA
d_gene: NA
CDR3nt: TGCAGTGCTGAGACGGTGACCGGGGAGCTGTTTTTT
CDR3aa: CSAETVTGELFF

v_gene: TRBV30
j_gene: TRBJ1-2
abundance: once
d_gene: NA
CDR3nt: TGTGCCTGGAATACCCCGGAGGGTACCTCGAACTATGGCTACACCTTC
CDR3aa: CAWNTPEGTSNYGYTF

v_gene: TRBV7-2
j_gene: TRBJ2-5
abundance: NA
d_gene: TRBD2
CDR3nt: TGTGCCAGCAGCCGGACTAGCGGGATTCTGTCGGGCGCCGAGACCCAGTACTTC
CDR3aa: CASSRTSGILSGAETQYF

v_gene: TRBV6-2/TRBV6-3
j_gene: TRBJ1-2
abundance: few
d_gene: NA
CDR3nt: TGTGCCAGCAGTTACGCTGCGACTAACTATGGCTACACCTTC
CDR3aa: CASSYAATNYGYTF